The clone carrying this TCR beta chain was seen a few times. This sample was taken from a study of blood T cell repertoires in COVID-19. Study in general: Sites in the United States, Italy and Spain provided acute and convalescent COVID-19 samples. From T cells, B-cell-depleted T cells, or PBMCs came the material, which was cDNA or gDNA.

Authors' analysis steps: Quantification of nucleated cells was approximated via reference gene primer amplification. Clones were read by immunoSEQ multiplex PCR, and TCRdb kept only the in-frame ones, dropping some. The D gene and trimming were derived from the DNA, and the V and J assignments and clone size from that table. This table holds more than 250,000 clones, over 75% found once. V lost 3 bases and J lost 6; bases outside the gene matches: 5. CDR1 and CDR2 from the germline V gene are MDHEN and SYDVKM. This CDR3 comprises 15 residues. Sample: peripheral blood. This receptor was taken from a human donor in a cohort sampled during active COVID-19. V gene TRBV28 combines with J gene TRBJ1-5, with TRBD1 matching over 10 bases. The CDR3, as DNA: TGTGCCAGCAGTTTCGACAGGGGGCGAGGTCAGCCCCAGCATTTT. It is translated as CASSFDRGRGQPQHF.